This T cell receptor beta chain is from a study of shared clonotypes between healthy human individuals. Turning to the study itself: There were three CD4 naive, three CD4 memory, two CD8 naive and one CD8 memory plates per donor.

General study results and limits: Naive subsets tended to show greater estimated richness than memory subsets. Non-shared clonotypes had lower generation probabilities than clonotypes shared by all four sorted-subset donors.

This clone was detected only once. The antigen is unknown. Other DNA sequences in the sample encode the same CDR3. Positive CCR7 selection of CD45RO-negative cells yielded the naive CD8 cells, and terminally differentiated effector memory CD45RA+ cells were excluded. Those who donated were healthy HIV-negative adults, with no recent acute infections or vaccinations reported. Clones were read by immunoSEQ multiplex PCR, and TCRdb kept only the in-frame ones, dropping some. The table lists nearly 2 million clones, around 96% of them singletons. The CDR3 runs 11 residues. In germline, CDR1 is MNHEY, CDR2 SMNVEV (reference sequence). The V gene lost 4 bases and the J gene lost 4 bases, with 4 bases spanning the gap.

Sequenced input: naive CD8+ T cells sorted from blood. The TCR comes from a man younger than 30 in good health. The V gene is TRBV27, the J gene TRBJ2-5; D is unresolved. CDR3 sequence: CASSSLETQYF. CDR3 sequence (DNA): TGTGCCAGCAGTTCACTAGAGACCCAGTACTTC.